This T cell receptor (beta chain) originates from a study of cytomegalovirus exposure and HLA in healthy donors. At the level of the study: In a later analysis, it was reported that the 90 to 150 validation repertoires had been produced on the same platform as the 550 to 700 repertoires belonging to the first cohort.

The protocol was immunoSEQ multiplex PCR, while the TCRdb copy is restricted to in-frame clones and leaves out a portion. The sample carries roughly 150,000 clones, approximately 96% recorded once. A word on this clone: Its specificity is not known.

Overall study results and limits: Listed as cytomegalovirus-associated were approximately 160 TCR beta chains.

In germline, CDR1 is SGHAT, CDR2 FQNNGV. The length of the CDR3 is 17 residues. V lost 3 bases to trimming and J lost 4 bases, with 21 bases between them. Sequenced sample: PBMCs. The sequence came from a woman aged 18-29 years in good health and CMV-seronegative. The V call is TRBV11-2, the J call TRBJ1-1; tentative D call: TRBD1 (6 bases). CDR3 nucleotide sequence: TGTGCCAGCAGCTTCCCACGGGGTCATCAGGGGAGCACTGAAGCTTTCTTT. Translating it yields CASSFPRGHQGSTEAFF.